The 31 T cell receptor beta chains below come from one sample, sequenced in a study of blood T cell repertoires in COVID-19. The data were produced by immunoSEQ multiplex PCR, yet TCRdb's version contains in-frame clones alone and is incomplete. The profile shows fewer than 80,000 clones, roughly 78% of them singletons. Sequencing input: peripheral blood. These receptors all stem from a human donor in a cohort sampled during active COVID-19.

This clone was seen a handful of times. At the DNA level, this CDR3 is encoded by other sequences in the same sample as well. This rearrangement joins TRBV20-1 to TRBJ2-7; no reliable D call. Trimming pared 5 bases from V and 2 bases from J, leaving 7 bases between. The germline CDR1 and CDR2 sequences are DFQATT and SNEGSKA (reference sequence). The CDR3 is made up of 11 amino acids. The CDR3 reads CSARQAYEQYF. In nucleotides, the CDR3 is TGCAGTGCTCGGCAGGCCTACGAGCAGTACTTC.

This clone has a handful of counts. The rearrangement joins TRBV30 to TRBJ2-7; a possible D gene is TRBD1 (6 bases). This CDR3 has 12 amino acids. Per the germline V gene, CDR1 is GTSNPN and CDR2 is SVGIG (reference sequence). Deletions cut 2 bases from V and 3 bases from J, with 8 bases between. The CDR3 region is CAWSKGGYEQYF. The CDR3 DNA follows: TGTGCCTGGAGTAAAGGGGGCTACGAGCAGTACTTC.

The chain recombines TRBV6-4 with TRBJ2-7; D gene unclear. The germline V and J ends were trimmed by 4 bases and 9 bases, with 4 bases remaining between them. The CDR3 has 9 amino acids. Per germline, CDR1 MRHNA and CDR2 SNTAGT. The DNA for the CDR3 is TGTGCCAGCAGTGGAGGGCAGTACTTC. Amino acid sequence: CASSGGQYF.

The gene calls are TRBV11-1 and TRBJ2-6, with a tentative D call TRBD1 (5 bases). The CDR3 length is 15 residues. Trimming took off 1 base at V and 4 bases at J, with 8 bases between the two ends. Germline CDR1 SGHAT, CDR2 FQDESV (reference sequence). The CDR3 reads CASSLDRPGANVLTF. The CDR3 DNA is TGTGCCAGCAGCTTAGACAGGCCCGGGGCCAACGTCCTGACTTTC.

The rearrangement joins TRBV7-9 to TRBJ2-5, with D perhaps TRBD1 (6 bases). From germline, CDR1 is SEHNR and CDR2 FQNEAQ (reference sequence). V was trimmed by 2 bases and J by 5 bases, leaving 15 bases between them. CDR3 length: 15 residues. CDR3 sequence (DNA): TGTGCCAGCAGCTTATCTCCAGGGGTACGGGAGACCCAGTACTTC. Protein product: CASSLSPGVRETQYF.

The chain combines TRBV15 with TRBJ1-4; TRBD1 matches 8 bases. Trimming at V came to 7 bases and at J to 8 bases, leaving 12 bases not matched to a gene. CDR1 and CDR2 (germline): LNHNV, YYDKDF (reference sequence). CDR3 length: 15 amino acids. The CDR3 region is CATTQGGQAREKLFF. The CDR3 DNA reads as TGTGCCACCACGCAGGGGGGACAGGCCAGAGAAAAACTGTTTTTT.

The chain employs TRBV5-1 and TRBJ2-7, with 8 bases identical to TRBD1. V dropped 4 bases and J dropped 1; count of bases not matched to a gene: 7. The CDR3 is made up of 15 amino acids. CDR1 is SGHRS, CDR2 YFSETQ, per germline. The DNA of the CDR3 is TGCGCCAGCAGCCATGACAGGGGAGTTTCCTACGAGCAGTACTTC. Its protein is CASSHDRGVSYEQYF.

The V and J genes are TRBV19 and TRBJ1-4; 7 bases are a match to TRBD1. The germline V gene encodes CDR1 LNHDA and CDR2 SQIVND (reference sequence). The CDR3 is 14 amino acids. With 7 bases clipped from V and 5 bases from J, the junction kept 7 bases outside the gene matches. The CDR3 sequence is CASTLTGTNEKLFF. Here the CDR3 DNA reads TGTGCCAGTACCTTGACAGGGACGAATGAAAAACTGTTTTTT.

The gene calls are TRBV29-1 and TRBJ2-7; D not resolved. The V end lost 0 bases, the J end lost 2 bases, and 11 bases lay between the germline ends. This CDR3 contains 14 residues. The germline gives CDR1 SQVTM, CDR2 ANQGSEA. The CDR3 region is CSVEEELPTYEQYF. CDR3 DNA sequence: TGCAGCGTTGAAGAGGAACTACCCACCTACGAGCAGTACTTC.

The V and J genes are TRBV5-1 and TRBJ2-3; TRBD1 agrees at 7 bases. In germline, CDR1 is SGHRS, CDR2 YFSETQ. The CDR3 length is 17 residues. J was trimmed by 2 bases and V by 0 bases; bases with no gene match: 9. The CDR3, as DNA: TGCGCCAGCAGCTTGGGGCCAAAGGGACAGTACACAGATACGCAGTATTTT. As protein: CASSLGPKGQYTDTQYF.

The chain carries TRBV5-4 and TRBJ2-7; D is possibly TRBD1 (7 bases). Germline-derived CDR1 and CDR2 are SGHNT and YYREEE (reference sequence). CDR3 size: 14 residues. Trimming removed 0 bases at V and 6 bases at J, with 13 bases between. CDR3 loop: CASSLARGAAEQYF. CDR3 sequence (DNA): TGTGCCAGCAGCTTGGCCAGGGGGGCTGCCGAGCAGTACTTC.

V and J are TRBV27 and TRBJ2-7, with TRBD2 matching over 7 bases. CDR3 length: 13 amino acids. Germline V lookup: CDR1 MNHEY, CDR2 SMNVEV (reference sequence). With V trimmed by 6 bases and J by 4 bases, 6 bases remained unmatched. CDR3: CASSQAGIYEQYF. Here the CDR3 DNA reads TGTGCCAGCAGCCAAGCGGGAATATACGAGCAGTACTTC.

The V gene is TRBV9, the J gene TRBJ1-5; perhaps TRBD1 as D (5 bases). V was pared by 1 base and J by 5 bases, with 13 bases between. From germline, CDR1 is SGDLS and CDR2 YYNGEE. The CDR3 totals 15 residues. The CDR3 DNA reads TGTGCCAGCAGCGTAAATGGGCAGGGTGATCAGCCCCAGCATTTT. This sequence encodes CASSVNGQGDQPQHF.

The rearrangement joins TRBV19 to TRBJ1-5, with TRBD1 as a possible D gene (5 bases). Germline V gene data show CDR1 as LNHDA and CDR2 as SQIVND (reference sequence). The CDR3 is made up of 14 amino acids. The V and J ends lost 5 bases and 0 bases respectively, with 8 bases between them. CDR3 region: CASSGHYSNQPQHF. CDR3 bases: TGTGCCAGTAGTGGACATTATAGCAATCAGCCCCAGCATTTT.

V usage is TRBV15 and J usage is TRBJ2-7; D is possibly TRBD2 (5 bases). V lost 1 base and J 3 bases, leaving 10 bases between the germline ends. CDR1 is LNHNV, CDR2 YYDKDF, per germline (reference sequence). There are 14 residues in the CDR3. The CDR3 DNA follows: TGTGCCACCAGCAGAGGGCGGGTAGGCTACGAGCAGTACTTC. Translation: CATSRGRVGYEQYF.

V and J are TRBV3-1 (or the pseudogene TRBV3-2) and TRBJ1-1, with 8 bases aligning to TRBD1. V trimming: 8 bases; J trimming: 0 bases; junction bases outside the gene matches: 2. The germline V gene has CDR1 LGHDT and CDR2 YNNKEL (reference sequence). This CDR3 is built from 13 residues. The CDR3 spells CASGQGLNTEAFF. The CDR3 coding sequence is TGTGCCAGCGGACAGGGTTTGAACACTGAAGCTTTCTTT.

The rearrangement links TRBV27 to TRBJ1-2, with 7 bases fitting TRBD1. Losses at the gene ends were 8 bases for V and 0 bases for J; bases not matched to a gene: 12. CDR1 and CDR2 (germline): MNHEY, SMNVEV (reference sequence). This CDR3 has 16 amino acids. The CDR3 region is CASASRFGQANYGYTF. The CDR3 DNA sequence: TGTGCCAGCGCAAGCCGCTTCGGACAGGCTAACTATGGCTACACCTTC.

The CDR3 nucleotides read TGTGCCAGCAGTTCGATAGACAGGGGACCCGGCTACACCTTC. This codes for CASSSIDRGPGYTF. The chain links TRBV28 to TRBJ1-2; 8 positions agree with TRBD1. Germline V gene lookup returns CDR1 MDHEN and CDR2 SYDVKM. V shed 4 bases, J shed 8 bases, and the junction held 9 bases outside the gene matches. This CDR3 region has 14 residues.

The CDR3 protein is CASSPGLAGGKPKNIQYF. DNA of the CDR3: TGCGCCAGCAGCCCGGGACTAGCGGGAGGCAAACCCAAAAACATTCAGTACTTC. The J gene is TRBJ2-4, the V gene TRBV4-1; 15 positions agree with TRBD2. With 4 bases clipped from V and 2 bases from J, the junction kept 6 bases outside the gene matches. CDR3 size: 18 residues. Per germline, CDR1 MGHRA and CDR2 YSYEKL.

This chain joins TRBV27 and TRBJ2-1; 7 positions agree with TRBD2. Unmatched junction bases numbered 16, after V lost 5 bases and J lost 6 bases. Germline assignment: CDR1 MNHEY and CDR2 SMNVEV (reference sequence). This CDR3 contains 17 residues. DNA of the CDR3: TGTGCCAGCAGTCCTGAATCGGGACTAAGAATATCCAATGAGCAGTTCTTC. Encoded protein: CASSPESGLRISNEQFF.

Here the CDR3 reads CASAEGQREQYF. The CDR3 region has the DNA TGTGCCAGCGCAGAGGGCCAGCGCGAGCAGTACTTC. The chain recombines TRBV5-4 with TRBJ2-7, with a weak D call TRBD2 (5 bases). The V gene lost 7 bases and the J gene lost 6 bases, with 14 bases spanning the gap. The CDR3 runs 12 residues. CDR1 and CDR2 (germline): SGHNT, YYREEE (reference sequence).

The chain combines TRBV25-1 with TRBJ2-5, with 8 nucleotides matching TRBD2. The J segment lost 4 bases and the V segment lost 0 bases, leaving 7 bases of the junction unmatched. The CDR3 length is 16 residues. Germline assignment: CDR1 MGHDK and CDR2 SYGVNS. CDR3 in DNA: TGTGCCAGCAGTGAATATTCGAGCGGGAGTCGAGAGACCCAGTACTTC. Its translation is CASSEYSSGSRETQYF.

The V and J genes are TRBV7-2 and TRBJ2-3, with 9 bases fitting TRBD2. V lost 5 bases, J lost 2 bases, and 5 bases stayed unmatched. The CDR3 extends over 15 amino acids. Germline V gene sequence: CDR1 SGHTA, CDR2 FQGNSA. The CDR3 nucleotides are TGTGCCAGCAGCCAGGGACTAGCTTTCACAGATACGCAGTATTTT. Translated: CASSQGLAFTDTQYF.

This clone appeared a few times. J is TRBJ2-1 and V is TRBV6-6, with D tentatively TRBD2 (7 bases). The CDR3 is 15 amino acids. The V gene lost 7 bases and the J gene lost 3 bases, with 16 bases spanning the gap. Germline-derived CDR1 and CDR2 are MNHNY and SVGAGI (reference sequence). The CDR3 protein is CASIPGGGIYNEQFF. The CDR3 DNA reads TGTGCCAGCATACCGGGGGGCGGAATCTACAATGAGCAGTTCTTC.

The chain links TRBV5-1 to TRBJ2-6; weak D call: TRBD1 (7 bases). The CDR3 consists of 15 residues. Germline V gene data show CDR1 as SGHRS and CDR2 as YFSETQ. With 3 bases removed from V and 2 bases from J, the gap between germline ends came to 9 bases. The CDR3 spells CASSSRGAGANVLTF. In DNA, the CDR3 is TGCGCCAGCAGCTCCAGGGGGGCTGGGGCCAACGTCCTGACTTTC.

The gene calls are TRBV4-3 and TRBJ1-5, with a tentative D call TRBD1 (6 bases). V lost 0 bases to trimming and J lost 9 bases, with 18 bases between them. The CDR3 has 16 amino acids. Per germline, CDR1 LGHNA and CDR2 YSLEER. CDR3 sequence: CASSQDRTSGARPQHF. The CDR3 bases are TGCGCCAGCAGCCAAGATCGGACGTCAGGGGCACGGCCCCAGCATTTT.

The chain links TRBV3-1 (or the pseudogene TRBV3-2) to TRBJ2-1; 7 nucleotides agree with TRBD2. The J segment lost 3 bases and the V segment lost 4 bases, leaving 9 bases of the junction unmatched. CDR1 is LGHDT, CDR2 YNNKEL, per germline (reference sequence). The CDR3 length is 16 residues. Here the CDR3 reads CASSPAGTTDYNEQFF. For the CDR3, the DNA is TGTGCCAGCAGCCCAGCGGGAACCACCGACTACAATGAGCAGTTCTTC.

This clone was detected only once. This chain's CDR3 is CASSVVDWSGEQYF. CDR3 DNA: TGTGCCAGCAGCGTAGTTGACTGGTCGGGAGAGCAGTACTTC. The chain links TRBV9 to TRBJ2-7; the D gene is possibly TRBD2 (5 bases). Trimming shortened V by 0 bases and J by 7 bases, and 14 bases separated the two germline ends. There are 14 residues in the CDR3. CDR1 and CDR2 from the germline V gene are SGDLS and YYNGEE.

The genes are TRBV5-1 and TRBJ2-5, with D possibly being TRBD2 (7 bases). CDR1 SGHRS and CDR2 YFSETQ come from the germline V gene. The CDR3 is 15 residues long. V gave up 4 bases and J gave up 4 bases, with 17 bases separating them. Written as DNA, the CDR3 is TGCGCCAGCAGCCCCCTAGGGGGGGCGGGAGAGACCCAGTACTTC. This gives the protein CASSPLGGAGETQYF.

Note on this clone: In the same sample, other DNA sequences code for this CDR3. The V call is TRBV4-3, the J call TRBJ1-6; D is unclear. CDR3 length equals 14 residues. The V end lost 1 base, the J end lost 7 bases, and 8 bases lay between the germline ends. Per germline, CDR1 LGHNA and CDR2 YSLEER. CDR3 loop: CASSQGRLNSPLHF. The CDR3, as DNA: TGCGCCAGCAGCCAAGGACGACTAAATTCACCCCTCCACTTT.

The V call is TRBV28, the J call TRBJ2-7; TRBD2 agrees at 12 bases. Germline V lookup: CDR1 MDHEN, CDR2 SYDVKM. This CDR3 comprises 14 residues. Unmatched junction bases numbered 5, after V lost 8 bases and J lost 3 bases. CDR3 sequence (DNA): TGTGCCAGCTCGGGACTAGCGGGTCTCTACGAGCAGTACTTC. Its translation is CASSGLAGLYEQYF.